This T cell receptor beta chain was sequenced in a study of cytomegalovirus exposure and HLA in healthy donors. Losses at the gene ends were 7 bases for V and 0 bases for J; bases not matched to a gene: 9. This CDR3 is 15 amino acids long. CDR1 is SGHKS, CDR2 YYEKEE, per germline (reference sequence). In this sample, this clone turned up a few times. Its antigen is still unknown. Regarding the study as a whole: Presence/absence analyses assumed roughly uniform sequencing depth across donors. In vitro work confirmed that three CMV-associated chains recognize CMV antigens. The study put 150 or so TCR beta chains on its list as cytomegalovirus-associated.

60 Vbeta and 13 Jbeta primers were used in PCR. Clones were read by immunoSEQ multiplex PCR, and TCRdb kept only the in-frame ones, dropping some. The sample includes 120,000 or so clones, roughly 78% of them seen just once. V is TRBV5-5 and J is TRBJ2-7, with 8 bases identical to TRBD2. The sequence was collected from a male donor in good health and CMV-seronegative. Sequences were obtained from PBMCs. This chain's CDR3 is CASVSLAGSSYEQYF. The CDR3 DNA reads TGTGCCAGCGTATCATTAGCGGGGAGCTCCTACGAGCAGTACTTC.